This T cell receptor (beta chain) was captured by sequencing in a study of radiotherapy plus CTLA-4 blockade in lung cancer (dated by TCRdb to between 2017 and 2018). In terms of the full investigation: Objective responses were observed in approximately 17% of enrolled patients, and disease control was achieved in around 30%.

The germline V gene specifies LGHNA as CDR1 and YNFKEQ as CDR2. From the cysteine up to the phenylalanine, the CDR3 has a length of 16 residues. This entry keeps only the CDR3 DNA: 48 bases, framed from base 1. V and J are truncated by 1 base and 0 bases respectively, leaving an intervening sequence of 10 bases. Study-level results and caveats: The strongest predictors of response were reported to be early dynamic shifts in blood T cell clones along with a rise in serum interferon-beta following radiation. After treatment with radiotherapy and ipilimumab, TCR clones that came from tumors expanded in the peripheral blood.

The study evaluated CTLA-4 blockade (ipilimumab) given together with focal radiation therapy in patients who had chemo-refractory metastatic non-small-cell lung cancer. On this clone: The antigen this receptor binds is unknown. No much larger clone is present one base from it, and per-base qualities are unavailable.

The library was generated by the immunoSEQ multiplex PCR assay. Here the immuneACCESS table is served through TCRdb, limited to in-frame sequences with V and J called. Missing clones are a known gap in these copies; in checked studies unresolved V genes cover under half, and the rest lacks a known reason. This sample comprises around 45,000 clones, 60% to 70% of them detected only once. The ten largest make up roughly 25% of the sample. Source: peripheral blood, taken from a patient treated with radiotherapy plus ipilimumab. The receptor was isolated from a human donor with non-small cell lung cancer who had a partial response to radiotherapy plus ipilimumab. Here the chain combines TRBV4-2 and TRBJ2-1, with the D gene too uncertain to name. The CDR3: CASSQVAANSYNEQFF. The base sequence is TGTGCCAGCAGCCAAGTCGCGGCCAACTCCTACAATGAGCAGTTCTTC.